What follows are 28 T cell receptor beta chains derived from one specimen sequenced in a study of CD8+ T cells in alopecia areata. Extracted RNA was reverse transcribed into cDNA, the sequencing template. The repertoire was sequenced with immunoSEQ multiplex PCR; TCRdb's copy has only in-frame clones and lacks some. Here the sample spans about 150,000 clones, 40% to 65% being singletons. The input for sequencing was CD8+ T cells sorted from blood, taken at week 0. These receptors were obtained from a human donor with alopecia areata.

This chain uses TRBV6-6 with TRBJ1-2; D gene uncertain. Trimming removed 4 bases from V and 3 bases from J, with 9 bases in between. Per the germline V gene, CDR1 is MNHNY and CDR2 is SVGAGI (reference sequence). CDR3 size: 13 residues. Here the CDR3 DNA reads TGTGCCAGCAGTTCGGGAGGCGACTATGGCTACACCTTC. This encodes CASSSGGDYGYTF.

The chain employs TRBV29-1 and TRBJ2-1; D is uncertain. Germline-derived CDR1 and CDR2 are SQVTM and ANQGSEA. V lost 7 bases, J lost 0 bases, and 4 bases lay in between. The CDR3 is made up of 11 amino acids. For the CDR3, the DNA is TGCAGCGATAGCTCCTACAATGAGCAGTTCTTC. It translates to CSDSSYNEQFF.

This clone was seen only a few times. The chain employs TRBV5-1 and TRBJ2-7; 8 bases are shared with TRBD1. The germline gives CDR1 SGHRS, CDR2 YFSETQ. V lost 2 bases and J lost 4; bases outside the gene matches: 11. There are 16 residues in the CDR3. CDR3 protein: CASSFPTQGAKYEQYF. The CDR3 DNA reads TGCGCCAGCAGCTTTCCCACCCAGGGGGCGAAGTACGAGCAGTACTTC.

This clone was found a few times. This chain connects TRBV15 to TRBJ1-2; D gene uncertain. Germline V lookup: CDR1 LNHNV, CDR2 YYDKDF (reference sequence). Between the trimmed V and J ends, which lost 10 bases and 4 bases, there was a span of 16 bases. The CDR3 is 13 residues long. CDR3 protein: CAISPDGSYGYTF. The CDR3, as DNA: TGTGCCATTTCCCCGGATGGGAGCTATGGCTACACCTTC.

This clone has only one observation. The chain joins TRBV5-1 to TRBJ1-1; no reliable D call. The CDR3 is made up of 13 amino acids. CDR1 SGHRS and CDR2 YFSETQ come from the germline V gene. With 2 bases removed from V and 1 base from J, the gap between germline ends came to 6 bases. Here the CDR3 DNA reads TGCGCCAGCAGCTTAAGGGCGAACACTGAAGCTTTCTTT. Translation: CASSLRANTEAFF.

In this sample, this clone turned up once. The chain carries TRBV14 and TRBJ1-2; no clear D gene. The ends were cut back, 6 bases at V and 2 bases at J, with 22 bases in the middle. The CDR3 runs 17 residues. Germline-derived CDR1 and CDR2 are SGHDN and FVKESK. The CDR3 coding sequence is TGTGCCAGCAGTTATACCAGTCGGTCCGAACCCAACTATGGCTACACCTTC. This gives the protein CASSYTSRSEPNYGYTF.

The chain combines TRBV11-2 with TRBJ2-7, with 8 bases matching TRBD1. J lost 1 base, V lost 3 bases, and 5 bases had no gene match. Germline values: CDR1 SGHAT, CDR2 FQNNGV. The CDR3 totals 15 residues. CDR3 residues: CASSFGQGGSYEQYF. The CDR3 nucleotides are TGTGCCAGCAGCTTTGGACAGGGTGGATCCTACGAGCAGTACTTC.

The chain has TRBV29-1 and TRBJ1-1; 9 bases agree with TRBD1. Per the germline V gene, CDR1 is SQVTM and CDR2 is ANQGSEA. Trimming at V came to 5 bases and at J to 4 bases, leaving 17 bases not matched to a gene. The CDR3 spans 17 residues. CDR3 region: CSVLGDRVSGLSTEAFF. DNA for the CDR3: TGCAGCGTTCTCGGGGACAGGGTGTCGGGGTTGAGCACTGAAGCTTTCTTT.

This clone was seen a single time. The rearrangement joins TRBV7-9 to TRBJ1-2; D ambiguous. Trimming pared 4 bases from V and 6 bases from J, leaving 15 bases between. Germline loops: CDR1 SEHNR, CDR2 FQNEAQ (reference sequence). This CDR3 contains 14 residues. The CDR3 protein is CASSSSSPVNGYTF. In nucleotides, the CDR3 is TGTGCCAGCAGCTCCTCGTCCCCGGTTAATGGCTACACCTTC.

The chain couples TRBV30 to TRBJ2-2, with D possibly being TRBD2 (6 bases). CDR1 and CDR2 from the germline V gene are GTSNPN and SVGIG (reference sequence). Trimming took 1 base from V and 4 from J, leaving 10 bases between them. The CDR3 sequence is 14 residues long. In DNA form, the CDR3 reads TGTGCCTGGAGTGACGGGGGAATCACCGGGGAGCTGTTTTTT. It specifies CAWSDGGITGELFF.

The V gene is TRBV27, the J gene TRBJ2-1, with D possibly being TRBD1 or TRBD2 (5 bases each). The germline CDR1 and CDR2 sequences are MNHEY and SMNVEV (reference sequence). CDR3 size: 16 residues. V shed 6 bases and J shed 0 bases, with 15 bases lying between them. The CDR3 DNA reads TGTGCCAGCAGATCCGGGACCCTCAGCTCCTACAATGAGCAGTTCTTC. Residues: CASRSGTLSSYNEQFF.

CDR3 DNA sequence: TGTGCCAGCAGTCGAGGGGGCTCCTACGAGCAGTACTTC. Protein product: CASSRGGSYEQYF. The J gene is TRBJ2-7, the V gene TRBV7-9, with D tentatively TRBD1 (6 bases). CDR1 and CDR2 (germline): SEHNR, FQNEAQ (reference sequence). Trimming removed 6 bases at V and 0 bases at J, with 9 bases between. This CDR3 contains 13 residues. Drawing the rest from reference TRBV7-9 and TRBJ2-7, the complete variable domain is DTGVSQNPRHKITKRGQNVTFRCDPISEHNRLYWYRQTLGQGPEFLTYFQNEAQLEKSRLLSDRFSAERPKGSFSTLEIQRTEQGDSAMYLCASSRGGSYEQYFGPGTRLTVT.

This clone was found a few times. V is TRBV29-1 and J is TRBJ1-2; 8 bases fit TRBD1. The CDR3 consists of 14 residues. With V trimmed by 4 bases and J by 3 bases, 7 bases remained unmatched. The germline V gene encodes CDR1 SQVTM and CDR2 ANQGSEA. The CDR3 DNA is TGCAGCGTTGTGCTCCTACAGGGGGACTATGGCTACACCTTC. Protein: CSVVLLQGDYGYTF.

The V and J genes are TRBV29-1 and TRBJ2-3; D gene uncertain. The germline V gene has CDR1 SQVTM and CDR2 ANQGSEA. V gave up 5 bases and J gave up 0 bases, with 15 bases separating them. The CDR3 consists of 15 residues. The CDR3 DNA reads as TGCAGCGTTTCTTATGAACACCAAAGCACAGATACGCAGTATTTT. Translated, it gives CSVSYEHQSTDTQYF.

This clone turned up a few times. V is TRBV29-1 and J is TRBJ2-5; 10 nucleotides align to TRBD1. The junction had 13 bases not matched to a gene; V was cut back by 4 bases and J by 5 bases. The CDR3 consists of 16 residues. Germline V gives CDR1 SQVTM, CDR2 ANQGSEA. CDR3 bases: TGCAGCGTTGGAGGCCGGGCGGGACAGGGGTTGGAGACCCAGTACTTC. It is translated as CSVGGRAGQGLETQYF. The whole variable domain, filled in from reference TRBV29-1 and TRBJ2-5, reads SAVISQKPSRDICQRGTSLTIQCQVDSQVTMMFWYRQQPGQSLTLIATANQGSEATYESGFVIDKFPISRPNLTFSTLTVSNMSPEDSSIYLCSVGGRAGQGLETQYFGPGTRLLVL.

V and J are TRBV5-1 and TRBJ2-7; D might be TRBD1 (6 bases). Germline CDR1 is SGHRS and CDR2 is YFSETQ. The CDR3 sequence is 14 residues long. With 4 bases removed from V and 2 bases from J, the gap between germline ends came to 13 bases. The CDR3 bases are TGCGCCAGCAGCCCCCGGTGGGGGCCCTACGAGCAGTACTTC. This translates into CASSPRWGPYEQYF.

A few counts support this clone. The sample has other DNA sequences that encode this CDR3 too. This chain joins TRBV13 and TRBJ1-5; D is uncertain. The CDR3 runs to 13 residues. In germline, CDR1 is PRHDT, CDR2 FYEKMQ (reference sequence). V was cut by 3 bases and J by 7 bases, with 10 bases left in between. The CDR3 DNA is TGTGCCAGCAGCTTGGGTGGGAGGCAGCCCCAGCATTTT. Its translation: CASSLGGRQPQHF.

This clone turned up a few times. The chain joins TRBV12-5 to TRBJ2-1; D might be TRBD2 (7 bases). The CDR3 loop spans 16 amino acids. Germline CDR1 LGHNT, CDR2 FRNRAP. V was pared by 0 bases and J by 8 bases, with 17 bases between. In DNA form, the CDR3 reads TGTGCTAGTGGTTTGGTAAGGGGGGGTAACGTCCATGAGCAGTTCTTC. Protein: CASGLVRGGNVHEQFF.

J is TRBJ2-3 and V is TRBV2, with D possibly matching TRBD1 (6 bases). The CDR3 contains 17 residues. Germline V CDR1 and CDR2: SNHLY, FYNNEI. V gave up 6 bases and J gave up 2 bases, with 21 bases separating them. CDR3 region: CASSHTFDRRDTDTQYF. The CDR3 bases are TGTGCCAGCAGCCACACCTTCGACAGGAGAGACACAGATACGCAGTATTTT.

This rearrangement joins TRBV5-6 to TRBJ1-3; maybe TRBD1 (5 bases). The V gene's germline CDR1 is SGHDT and CDR2 YYEEEE. With 4 bases removed from V and 3 bases from J, the gap between germline ends came to 11 bases. The CDR3 runs 14 residues. For the CDR3, the DNA is TGTGCCAGCAGCCGTGGGGCTGATGGAAACACCATATATTTT. Its translation is CASSRGADGNTIYF.

This rearrangement joins TRBV9 to TRBJ2-1; 12 bases fit TRBD2. This CDR3 is 15 amino acids long. Trimming at V came to 3 bases and at J to 6 bases, leaving 4 bases not matched to a gene. CDR1 is SGDLS and CDR2 is YYNGEE in the germline V gene. The CDR3 region has the DNA TGTGCCAGCAGCGCTAGCGGGGGGGCCGCCAATGAGCAGTTCTTC. Translating gives CASSASGGAANEQFF.

V gene TRBV6-5 combines with J gene TRBJ2-7; D remains ambiguous. The CDR3 spans 14 residues. V lost 2 bases, J lost 2 bases, and 10 bases lay in between. In germline, CDR1 is MNHEY, CDR2 SVGAGI. The CDR3 is CASSYGTGPYEQYF. The CDR3 nucleotides read TGTGCCAGCAGTTACGGTACGGGTCCCTACGAGCAGTACTTC.

The gene calls are TRBV5-6 and TRBJ2-3, with 9 bases matching TRBD2. Germline V CDR1 and CDR2: SGHDT, YYEEEE. V lost 4 bases and J lost 2; bases outside the gene matches: 5. The CDR3 is 15 residues long. The CDR3 loop is CASSRSGGATDTQYF. CDR3 DNA sequence: TGTGCCAGCAGCCGTAGCGGGGGTGCCACAGATACGCAGTATTTT.

This clone has only a few counts. V and J are TRBV21-1 and TRBJ2-2; the tabulated D call, TRBD1, remains unverified against the DNA. TRBV21-1 is termed a pseudogene. The length of the CDR3 is 17 residues. CDR3: CASRPGQGFANTGELFF. The CDR3 nucleotides are TGTGCCAGCAGGCCGGGACAGGGATTCGCGAACACCGGGGAGCTGTTTTTT.

The chain combines TRBV11-2 with TRBJ2-7, with D possibly called TRBD1 or TRBD2 (5 bases each). The CDR3 is 13 residues long. The germline V gene has CDR1 SGHAT and CDR2 FQNNGV. Between the trimmed V and J ends, which lost 1 base and 6 bases, there was a span of 10 bases. CDR3 DNA: TGTGCCAGCAGCTTAGGGGGGTTTGCCGAGCAGTACTTC. Translated: CASSLGGFAEQYF. Combining the CDR3 with reference TRBV11-2 and TRBJ2-7 gives the whole variable domain EAGVAQSPRYKIIEKRQSVAFWCNPISGHATLYWYQQILGQGPKLLIQFQNNGVVDDSQLPKDRFSAERLKGVDSTLKIQPAKLEDSAVYLCASSLGGFAEQYFGPGTRLTVT.

The V and J genes are TRBV29-1 and TRBJ1-1, with 8 bases fitting TRBD1. Germline CDR1 SQVTM, CDR2 ANQGSEA. The CDR3 runs 12 residues. Trimming removed 4 bases from V and 6 bases from J; junction bases left unmatched: 4. Here the CDR3 reads CSVAGGAPEAFF. As DNA, the CDR3 is TGCAGCGTTGCAGGGGGCGCCCCTGAAGCTTTCTTT. The entire variable domain, with the rest obtained from reference TRBV29-1 and TRBJ1-1, is as follows: SAVISQKPSRDICQRGTSLTIQCQVDSQVTMMFWYRQQPGQSLTLIATANQGSEATYESGFVIDKFPISRPNLTFSTLTVSNMSPEDSSIYLCSVAGGAPEAFFGQGTRLTVV.

Turning to this clone: Germline and junction disagree at one end, which may indicate a read error. This specimen includes other DNA sequences encoding the same CDR3. The chain's CDR3 is CAGGGNQGTEAFF. DNA for the CDR3: TGTGCCGGGGGAGGCAACCAGGGCACTGAAGCTTTCTTT. The rearrangement links TRBV29-1 to TRBJ1-1, with D possibly matching TRBD1 (5 bases). The CDR3 totals 13 residues. Germline V CDR1 and CDR2: SQVTM, ANQGSEA.

This chain joins TRBV13 and TRBJ1-4; a weak D match, TRBD1 (6 bases). This CDR3 is 14 amino acids long. The germline V gene encodes CDR1 PRHDT and CDR2 FYEKMQ (reference sequence). The V end lost 9 bases, the J end lost 1 base, and 12 bases lay between the germline ends. DNA for the CDR3: TGTGCCAGTATCCTCAGGGGAACTAATGAAAAACTGTTTTTT. It is translated as CASILRGTNEKLFF. Supplemented by reference TRBV13 and TRBJ1-4, the full variable domain reads AAGVIQSPRHLIKEKRETATLKCYPIPRHDTVYWYQQGPGQDPQFLISFYEKMQSDKGSIPDRFSAQQFSDYHSELNMSSLELGDSALYFCASILRGTNEKLFFGSGTQLSVL.